This T cell receptor beta chain is from a study of cytomegalovirus exposure and HLA in healthy donors. Study overall: The platform used for the 110 or so validation repertoires matched that of the approximately 670 first-cohort repertoires, a later analysis reported.

This clone was recorded only once. The antigen is undetermined. Method: immunoSEQ multiplex PCR; TCRdb's copy keeps in-frame clones and lacks some. This table holds more than 95,000 clones, roughly 88% found once. Broader study findings: Most TCR sequences proved rare, with some public TCRs found in many donors.

The donors were in the approximately 120-subject validation cohort, distinct from the roughly 600-subject first cohort. Input material: PBMCs. This receptor was identified in a man between 18 and 29 years old in good health and CMV-seronegative.

In nucleotides, the CDR3 is TGTGCCAGCAGCGCAGGGGGTGGGTCTTCCCGGGTTATCTACGAGCAGTACTTC. Protein product: CASSAGGGSSRVIYEQYF. This chain joins TRBV7-9 and TRBJ2-7; 7 bases are a match to TRBD1. Germline assignment: CDR1 SEHNR and CDR2 FQNEAQ (reference sequence). This CDR3 is 18 amino acids long. Trimming removed 5 bases from V and 3 bases from J; junction bases left unmatched: 19.